Each of the 28 T cell receptor beta chains below was sequenced from the same sample in a study of CD8+CD57+ T cells in acquired aplastic anemia. Profiling that covered TCR beta VDJ and CDR3 relied on genomic DNA as its template. TCRdb independently ran MiXCR on the reads; one entry per CDR3 protein. Among some 170,000 distinct CDR3 sequences listed, around 48% were seen once. The sequenced patients had an expansion of CD8+CD57+ cells seen by flow cytometry. Sequenced sample: sorted CD4+, CD8+, or CD8+CD57+ T cells (not recorded which) from PBMCs. The source is a human donor with aplastic anemia.

V and J are TRBV5-1 and TRBJ1-6; 12 bases match TRBD1. This CDR3 is built from 16 residues. Unmatched junction bases numbered 15, after V lost 4 bases and J lost 16 bases. Germline V gives CDR1 SGHRS, CDR2 YFSETQ. CDR3 sequence reads: CASSEGPGTGGNGLHF. Here the CDR3 DNA reads TGCGCCAGCAGCGAAGGACCCGGGACAGGGGGCAACGGACTCCACTTT.

The chain combines TRBV5-5 with TRBJ1-2; D remains ambiguous. Trimming pared 5 bases from V and 6 bases from J, leaving 14 bases between. The CDR3 loop spans 13 amino acids. Germline V gives CDR1 SGHKS, CDR2 YYEKEE (reference sequence). Written as DNA, the CDR3 is TGTGCCAGCAGTGAACCGCCCAGGAATGGCTACACCTTC. As protein: CASSEPPRNGYTF.

This sequence joins TRBV7-8 and TRBJ1-2, with 8 bases aligning to TRBD1. This CDR3 spans 12 amino acids. V lost 11 bases, J lost 1 base, and 3 bases stayed unmatched. Germline V lookup: CDR1 SGHVS, CDR2 FQNEAQ. In DNA, the CDR3 is TGTGCCCCTGACAGGGGTAACTATGGCTACACCTTC. As protein: CAPDRGNYGYTF.

This clonotype showed up many times. The chain links TRBV19 to TRBJ2-2, with 8 bases identical to TRBD1. V was pared by 5 bases and J by 0 bases, with 8 bases of the junction left unmatched. This CDR3 is 17 amino acids long. CDR1 is LNHDA, CDR2 SQIVND, per germline (reference sequence). The CDR3 spells CASSPSPGQANTGELFF. The CDR3 nucleotides are TGTGCCAGTAGTCCCAGCCCGGGACAGGCGAACACCGGGGAGCTGTTTTTT.

About this clonotype itself: The conserved closing phenylalanine or tryptophan is absent in this CDR3, likely reflecting a read error. The chain links TRBV11-1 to TRBJ1-1, with D unclear. CDR1 is SGHAT, CDR2 FQDESV, per germline (reference sequence). The CDR3 loop spans 17 amino acids. V dropped 3 bases and J dropped 2 bases, with 19 bases sitting between them. In nucleotides, the CDR3 is TGTGCCAGCAGCTTCTCACCCCACCGACGGTCAAACACTGAAGCTTTCTCT. Amino acids: CASSFSPHRRSNTEAFS.

This clonotype was seen just once. This may be a read error: a much more frequent sequence differs by one nucleotide. No conserved phenylalanine or tryptophan ends this CDR3, so it is likely a read error. For the CDR3, the DNA is TGTGCCAGCAGCGTAGGAGACAGGGATAATGAAAAACTGTTTCTT. As protein: CASSVGDRDNEKLFL. The chain links TRBV9 to TRBJ1-4, with 7 bases fitting TRBD1. V lost 0 bases to trimming and J lost 4 bases; unmatched junction nucleotides: 3. The CDR3 sequence is 15 residues long. CDR1 is SGDLS and CDR2 is YYNGEE in the germline V gene.

This clonotype was seen ten or more times. The V gene is TRBV7-6, the J gene TRBJ1-4; D ambiguous. The CDR3 length is 13 residues. The V gene's germline CDR1 is SGHVS and CDR2 FNYEAQ. The V end lost 5 bases, the J end lost 4 bases, and 8 bases lay between the germline ends. DNA of the CDR3: TGTGCCAGCAGCAACAGAATTAATGAAAAACTGTTTTTT. It encodes CASSNRINEKLFF. Supplemented by reference TRBV7-6 and TRBJ1-4, the full variable domain reads GAGVSQSPRYKVTKRGQDVALRCDPISGHVSLYWYRQALGQGPEFLTYFNYEAQQDKSGLPNDRFSAERPEGSISTLTIQRTEQRDSAMYRCASSNRINEKLFFGSGTQLSVL.

This clonotype was picked up many times. The genes are TRBV12-3 or TRBV12-4 and TRBJ2-7, with a possible D match to TRBD2 (5 bases). Trimming removed 1 base at V and 7 bases at J, with 17 bases between. The CDR3 is 15 residues long. Here the CDR3 DNA reads TGTGCCAGCAGTTTAGACCCCGTAGCAAGGAGGGAGCAGTACTTC. Translation: CASSLDPVARREQYF.

This chain joins TRBV19 and TRBJ2-7; TRBD1 agrees at 10 bases. With 7 bases clipped from V and 4 bases from J, the junction kept 10 bases outside the gene matches. The germline V gene encodes CDR1 LNHDA and CDR2 SQIVND (reference sequence). The CDR3 covers 15 residues. This CDR3 reads CASKIRRQGAYEQYF. The DNA of the CDR3 is TGTGCCAGTAAGATAAGGCGACAGGGGGCTTACGAGCAGTACTTC.

A remark on this clonotype: One base away lies a much larger clone, so this may be a sequencing read error. The chain recombines TRBV3-1 with TRBJ1-1; D gene ambiguous. This CDR3 spans 13 amino acids. CDR1 is LGHDT and CDR2 is YNNKEL in the germline V gene (reference sequence). V was pared by 4 bases and J by 4 bases, with 10 bases between. CDR3 bases: TGTGCCAGCAGCCCTACAATGACCACTGAAGCTTTCTTT. Its protein product is CASSPTMTTEAFF.

The chain combines TRBV4-3 with TRBJ2-5, with 9 positions matching TRBD2. CDR1 LGHNA and CDR2 YSLEER come from the germline V gene. The CDR3 spans 15 residues. Trimming cost V 0 bases and J 1 base; bases outside gene matches: 0. The CDR3 region is CASSQERGGQETQYF. The DNA of the CDR3 is TGCGCCAGCAGCCAAGAGCGGGGGGGCCAAGAGACCCAGTACTTC.

This clonotype appeared a few times. The chain carries TRBV20-1 and TRBJ2-7; D is possibly TRBD1 or TRBD2 (5 bases each). V lost 8 bases, J lost 2 bases, and 19 bases lay in between. This CDR3 is 14 amino acids long. The germline V gene has CDR1 DFQATT and CDR2 SNEGSKA (reference sequence). CDR3 coding DNA: TGCAGTACTCGGCCGGGACGGCGAACCTACGAGCAGTACTTC. Encoded protein: CSTRPGRRTYEQYF.

The gene calls are TRBV7-3 and TRBJ2-5; weak D call: TRBD2 (5 bases). The V gene's germline CDR1 is SGHTA and CDR2 FQGTGA. This CDR3 region has 14 residues. With 0 bases removed from V and 0 bases from J, the gap between germline ends came to 5 bases. The CDR3 region has the DNA TGTGCCAGCAGCTTAACTAGCGACCAAGAGACCCAGTACTTC. This translates into CASSLTSDQETQYF.

This clonotype was detected ten times or more. This chain joins TRBV25-1 and TRBJ1-1; D is unclear. Germline V CDR1 and CDR2: MGHDK, SYGVNS. This CDR3 has 11 amino acids. V lost 10 bases and J 2 bases, leaving 8 bases between the germline ends. DNA for the CDR3: TGTGCCACCACATTTAACACTGAAGCTTTCTTT. Translation: CATTFNTEAFF.

The count of this clonotype is one. One end of the junction fails to match germline, which may point to a read error. The rearrangement joins TRBV10-3 to TRBJ2-7; D is perhaps TRBD1 or TRBD2 (5 bases each). The CDR3 loop spans 15 amino acids. Germline assignment: CDR1 ENHRY and CDR2 SYGVKD. The CDR3 here is CAISELGERVYEQYF. DNA for the CDR3: TGTGCCATCAGCGAGTTGGGGGAGCGCGTTTACGAGCAGTACTTC.

The genes are TRBV19 and TRBJ1-1; D perhaps matches TRBD1 (6 bases). With 3 bases removed from V and 0 bases from J, the gap between germline ends came to 17 bases. Germline values: CDR1 LNHDA, CDR2 SQIVND (reference sequence). The CDR3 length is 17 residues. CDR3 DNA: TGTGCCAGTAGTATCGATTCGGGACACCGATTGAACACTGAAGCTTTCTTT. It translates to CASSIDSGHRLNTEAFF.

This clonotype was found many times. J is TRBJ1-4 and V is TRBV10-3; no clear D. The CDR3 sequence is 16 residues long. Germline V gene sequence: CDR1 ENHRY, CDR2 SYGVKD. Trimming took off 2 bases at V and 3 bases at J, with 13 bases between the two ends. The CDR3 sequence: CAISEGGRGANEKLFF. Here the CDR3 DNA reads TGTGCCATCAGTGAGGGAGGGCGCGGAGCTAATGAAAAACTGTTTTTT.

This clonotype was seen a few times. The chain recombines TRBV6-1 with TRBJ1-4; 8 bases line up with TRBD1. The V gene's germline CDR1 is MNHNS and CDR2 SASEGT. The CDR3 runs 16 residues. The junction had 13 bases not matched to a gene; V was cut back by 2 bases and J by 11 bases. DNA for the CDR3: TGTGCCAGCAGTGAAATTCAGGGGCAGGGGGCGCAGAAACTGTTTTTT. It specifies CASSEIQGQGAQKLFF.

This clonotype has at least ten counts. J is TRBJ2-7 and V is TRBV9, with D uncertain. CDR3 length equals 14 residues. V lost 0 bases and J lost 2, with 9 bases in between. Looked up from germline, CDR1 is SGDLS and CDR2 is YYNGEE. The CDR3 nucleotides are TGTGCCAGCAGCGTAGGGCAGGATCCCTACGAGCAGTACTTC. This gives the protein CASSVGQDPYEQYF.

Comments on this clonotype: A read error is possible here, since a much larger clone lies one base away. The V gene is TRBV2, the J gene TRBJ2-3, with D maybe TRBD2 (6 bases). The CDR3 is made up of 13 amino acids. The V end lost 4 bases, the J end lost 2 bases, and 7 bases lay between the germline ends. Germline CDR1 is SNHLY and CDR2 is FYNNEI. In DNA, the CDR3 is TGTGCCAGCAGTGCGGGGGACACAGATACGCAGTATTTT. Translating it yields CASSAGDTDTQYF.

The sample holds one count of this clonotype. The chain employs TRBV5-1 and TRBJ1-1, with TRBD1 matching 10 bases. CDR1 and CDR2 (germline): SGHRS, YFSETQ. CDR3 size: 17 residues. The J segment lost 4 bases and the V segment lost 5 bases, leaving 14 bases of the junction unmatched. DNA for the CDR3: TGCGCCAGCAGACCGACGACAGGGGGCGGCGGACGCACTGAAGCTTTCTTT. Translation gives CASRPTTGGGGRTEAFF.

This sequence joins TRBV20-1 and TRBJ2-7, with 9 bases lining up with TRBD1. The CDR3 has 14 residues. Germline CDR1 DFQATT, CDR2 SNEGSKA (reference sequence). Trimming cost V 8 bases and J 4 bases; bases outside gene matches: 12. The CDR3 protein is CSRENRGPPYEQYF. DNA of the CDR3: TGCAGTCGGGAAAACAGGGGGCCTCCGTACGAGCAGTACTTC.

The V gene is TRBV5-1, the J gene TRBJ2-7; 8 bases align to TRBD2. The CDR3 runs 13 residues. V lost 4 bases and J lost 5; bases outside the gene matches: 5. Germline assignment: CDR1 SGHRS and CDR2 YFSETQ. The CDR3 protein is CASSQTGGHEQYF. DNA of the CDR3: TGCGCCAGCAGCCAGACGGGGGGGCACGAGCAGTACTTC.

This clonotype appeared a few times. The chain combines TRBV3-1 with TRBJ2-2; 11 bases fit TRBD2. The CDR3 is 17 residues long. The germline V gene has CDR1 LGHDT and CDR2 YNNKEL (reference sequence). Trimming at V came to 0 bases and at J to 6 bases, leaving 6 bases not matched to a gene. In nucleotides, the CDR3 is TGTGCCAGCAGCCAAGATGGCCTAGCGGGGGGTCCCGGGGAGCTGTTTTTT. Residues: CASSQDGLAGGPGELFF.

The rearrangement links TRBV10-3 to TRBJ2-1; TRBD2 aligns across 14 bases. This CDR3 contains 13 residues. Germline V gives CDR1 ENHRY, CDR2 SYGVKD. V lost 10 bases to trimming and J lost 8 bases; unmatched junction nucleotides: 4. The chain's CDR3 is CATGTSGSDEQFF. DNA of the CDR3: TGTGCCACCGGGACTAGCGGGAGTGATGAGCAGTTCTTC.

The rearrangement links TRBV7-8 to TRBJ2-4; D is ambiguous. This CDR3 contains 14 residues. The V and J ends lost 1 base and 7 bases respectively, with 11 bases between them. Looked up from germline, CDR1 is SGHVS and CDR2 is FQNEAQ. CDR3 amino acids: CASSLGTLTNIQYF. CDR3 DNA sequence: TGTGCCAGCAGCTTAGGGACCCTGACCAACATTCAGTACTTC.

Within the sample, this clonotype is medium-sized (0.01 to 0.1%). The chain couples TRBV15 to TRBJ2-5, with TRBD2 matching over 10 bases. V was clipped by 3 bases and J by 1 base; unmatched bases: 8. The CDR3 is made up of 17 amino acids. CDR1 is LNHNV and CDR2 is YYDKDF in the germline V gene (reference sequence). For the CDR3, the DNA is TGTGCCACCAGCAGGGGTTGGCAGCGGGGGGGCCAAGAGACCCAGTACTTC. Protein: CATSRGWQRGGQETQYF.

The rearrangement uses TRBV7-1 and TRBJ2-7, with 13 nucleotides matching TRBD2. The closer fit of TRBJ2-5 to the DNA end suggests the J call may be wrong. TRBV7-1 counts as an open reading frame of uncertain function. The CDR3 runs to 18 residues. The CDR3 region is CASSSGLAGGGRQETQYF. DNA of the CDR3: TGTGCCAGCAGCTCAGGACTAGCGGGGGGCGGACGGCAAGAGACCCAGTACTTC.